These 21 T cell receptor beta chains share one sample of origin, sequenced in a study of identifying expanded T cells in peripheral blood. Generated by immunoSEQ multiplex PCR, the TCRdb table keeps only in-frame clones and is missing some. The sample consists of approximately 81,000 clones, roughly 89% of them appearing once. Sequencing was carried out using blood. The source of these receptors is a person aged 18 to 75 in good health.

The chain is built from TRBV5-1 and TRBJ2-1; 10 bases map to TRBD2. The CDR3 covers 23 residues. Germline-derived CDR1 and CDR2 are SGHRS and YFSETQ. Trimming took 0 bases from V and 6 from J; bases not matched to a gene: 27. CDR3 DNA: TGCGCCAGCAGCTTGGAGTCGTTCTCAGGGGAGCTACTAGCGGGAAATCATCGCAATGAGCAGTTCTTC. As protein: CASSLESFSGELLAGNHRNEQFF.

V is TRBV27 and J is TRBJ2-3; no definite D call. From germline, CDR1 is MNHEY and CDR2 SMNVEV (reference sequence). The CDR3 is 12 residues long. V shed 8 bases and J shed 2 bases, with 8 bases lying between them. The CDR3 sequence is CASGDYTDTQYF. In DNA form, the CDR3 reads TGTGCCAGCGGGGATTACACAGATACGCAGTATTTT.

The CDR3 loop is CASSLDRGSSYNEQFF. The CDR3 DNA reads as TGCGCCAGCAGCTTGGATAGGGGAAGCTCCTACAATGAGCAGTTCTTC. The chain employs TRBV5-1 and TRBJ2-1, with D tentatively TRBD1 (5 bases). Germline V gene sequence: CDR1 SGHRS, CDR2 YFSETQ. The V end lost 0 bases, the J end lost 0 bases, and 10 bases lay between the germline ends. CDR3 length: 16 residues.

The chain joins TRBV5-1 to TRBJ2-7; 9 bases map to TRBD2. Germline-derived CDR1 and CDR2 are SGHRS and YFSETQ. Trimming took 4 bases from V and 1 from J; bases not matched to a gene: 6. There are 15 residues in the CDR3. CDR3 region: CASSTSTSGSYEQYF. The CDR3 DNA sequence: TGCGCCAGCAGCACCTCGACTAGCGGTTCCTACGAGCAGTACTTC.

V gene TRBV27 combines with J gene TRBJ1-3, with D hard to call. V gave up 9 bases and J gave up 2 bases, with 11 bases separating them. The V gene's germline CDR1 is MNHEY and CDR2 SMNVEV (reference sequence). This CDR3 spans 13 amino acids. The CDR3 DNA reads TGTGCCAGTTCCCCGGCTACTGGAAACACCATATATTTT. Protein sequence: CASSPATGNTIYF.

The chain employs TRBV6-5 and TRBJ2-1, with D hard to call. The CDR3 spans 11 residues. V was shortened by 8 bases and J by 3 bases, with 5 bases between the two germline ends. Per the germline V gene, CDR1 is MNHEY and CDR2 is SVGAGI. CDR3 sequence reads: CASWNYNEQFF. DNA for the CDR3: TGTGCCAGCTGGAACTACAATGAGCAGTTCTTC.

The CDR3 reads CASTSRAPHEQYF. CDR3 coding DNA: TGTGCCAGCACTTCCCGAGCGCCCCACGAGCAGTACTTC. The genes are TRBV11-2 and TRBJ2-7, with D unclear. Between the trimmed V and J ends, which lost 7 bases and 5 bases, there was a span of 15 bases. The germline V gene encodes CDR1 SGHAT and CDR2 FQNNGV. CDR3 length equals 13 residues.

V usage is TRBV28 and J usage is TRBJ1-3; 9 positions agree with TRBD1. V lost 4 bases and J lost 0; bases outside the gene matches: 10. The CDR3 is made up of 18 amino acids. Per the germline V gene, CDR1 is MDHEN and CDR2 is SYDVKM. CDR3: CASSWGTGQSFSGNTIYF. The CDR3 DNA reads TGTGCCAGCAGTTGGGGGACAGGGCAATCCTTCTCTGGAAACACCATATATTTT.

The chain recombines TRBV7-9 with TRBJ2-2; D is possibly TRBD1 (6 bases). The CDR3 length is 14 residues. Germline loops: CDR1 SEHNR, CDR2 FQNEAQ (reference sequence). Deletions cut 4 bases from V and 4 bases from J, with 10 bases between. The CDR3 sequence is CASSSGTTTGELFF. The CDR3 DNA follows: TGTGCCAGCAGCTCCGGGACAACCACCGGGGAGCTGTTTTTT. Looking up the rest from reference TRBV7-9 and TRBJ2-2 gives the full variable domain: DTGVSQNPRHKITKRGQNVTFRCDPISEHNRLYWYRQTLGQGPEFLTYFQNEAQLEKSRLLSDRFSAERPKGSFSTLEIQRTEQGDSAMYLCASSSGTTTGELFFGEGSRLTVL.

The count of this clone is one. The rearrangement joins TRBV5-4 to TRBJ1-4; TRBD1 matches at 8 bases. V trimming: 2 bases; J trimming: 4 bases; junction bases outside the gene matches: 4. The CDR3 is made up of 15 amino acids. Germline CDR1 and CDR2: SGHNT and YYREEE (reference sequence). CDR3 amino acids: CASSFLQGDNEKLFF. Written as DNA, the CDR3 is TGTGCCAGCAGCTTTTTACAGGGGGATAATGAAAAACTGTTTTTT.

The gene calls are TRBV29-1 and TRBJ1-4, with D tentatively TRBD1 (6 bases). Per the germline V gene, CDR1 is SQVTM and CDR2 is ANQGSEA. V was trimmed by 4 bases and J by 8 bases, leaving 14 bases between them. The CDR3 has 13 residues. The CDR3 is CSVATGQEEKLFF. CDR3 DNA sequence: TGCAGCGTTGCAACAGGGCAGGAAGAAAAACTGTTTTTT.

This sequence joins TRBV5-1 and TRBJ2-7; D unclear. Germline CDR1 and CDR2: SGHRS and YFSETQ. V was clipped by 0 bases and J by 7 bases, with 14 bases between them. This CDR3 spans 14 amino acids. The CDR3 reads CASSLEGSPGEQYF. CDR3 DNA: TGCGCCAGCAGCTTGGAAGGGTCACCGGGTGAGCAGTACTTC.

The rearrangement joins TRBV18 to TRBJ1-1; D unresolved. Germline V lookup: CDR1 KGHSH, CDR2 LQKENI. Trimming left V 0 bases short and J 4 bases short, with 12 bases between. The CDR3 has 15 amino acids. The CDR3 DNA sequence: TGTGCCAGCTCACCACCGGAGGGAGGAAGCACTGAAGCTTTCTTT. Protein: CASSPPEGGSTEAFF.

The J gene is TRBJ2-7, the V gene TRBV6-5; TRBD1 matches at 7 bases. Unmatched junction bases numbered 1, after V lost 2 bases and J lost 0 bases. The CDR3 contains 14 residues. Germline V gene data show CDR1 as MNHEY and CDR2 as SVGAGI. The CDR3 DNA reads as TGTGCCAGCAGTTACGCAGGGGGCTCCTACGAGCAGTACTTC. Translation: CASSYAGGSYEQYF.

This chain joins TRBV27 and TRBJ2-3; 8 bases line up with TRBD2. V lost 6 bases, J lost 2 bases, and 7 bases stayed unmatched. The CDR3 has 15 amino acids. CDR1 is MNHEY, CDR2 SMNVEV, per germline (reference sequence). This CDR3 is CASRIRLAYTDTQYF. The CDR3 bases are TGTGCCAGCAGAATCAGACTAGCGTACACAGATACGCAGTATTTT.

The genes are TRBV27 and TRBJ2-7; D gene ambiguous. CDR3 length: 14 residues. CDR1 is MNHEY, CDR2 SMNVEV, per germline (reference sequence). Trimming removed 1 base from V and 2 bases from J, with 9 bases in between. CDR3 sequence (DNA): TGTGCCAGCAGTTTATTCTCCGGAACCTACGAGCAGTACTTC. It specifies CASSLFSGTYEQYF.

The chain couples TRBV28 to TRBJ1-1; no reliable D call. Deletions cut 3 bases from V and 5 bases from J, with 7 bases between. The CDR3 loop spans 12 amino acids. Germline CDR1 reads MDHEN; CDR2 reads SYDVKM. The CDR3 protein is CASSLGWTEAFF. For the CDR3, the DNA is TGTGCCAGCAGTTTGGGTTGGACTGAAGCTTTCTTT.

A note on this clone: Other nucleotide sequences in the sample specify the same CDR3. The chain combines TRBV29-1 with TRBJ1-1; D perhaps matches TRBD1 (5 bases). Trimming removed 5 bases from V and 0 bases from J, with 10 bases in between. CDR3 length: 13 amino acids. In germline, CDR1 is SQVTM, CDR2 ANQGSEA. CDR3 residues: CSVSRDMNTEAFF. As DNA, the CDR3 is TGCAGCGTTAGCAGGGATATGAACACTGAAGCTTTCTTT. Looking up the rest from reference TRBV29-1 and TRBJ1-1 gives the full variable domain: SAVISQKPSRDICQRGTSLTIQCQVDSQVTMMFWYRQQPGQSLTLIATANQGSEATYESGFVIDKFPISRPNLTFSTLTVSNMSPEDSSIYLCSVSRDMNTEAFFGQGTRLTVV.

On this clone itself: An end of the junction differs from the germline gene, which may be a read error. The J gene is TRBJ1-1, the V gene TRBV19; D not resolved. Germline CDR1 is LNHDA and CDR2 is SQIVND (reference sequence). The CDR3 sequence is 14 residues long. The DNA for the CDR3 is TGTGTCAGTACCCCCCAGAGACCGAGTACTGAAGCTTTCTTT. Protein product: CVSTPQRPSTEAFF. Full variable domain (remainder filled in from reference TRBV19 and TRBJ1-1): DGGITQSPKYLFRKEGQNVTLSCEQNLNHDAMYWYRQDPGQGLRLIYYSQIVNDFQKGDIAEGYSVSREKKESFPLTVTSAQKNPTAFYLCVSTPQRPSTEAFFGQGTRLTVV.

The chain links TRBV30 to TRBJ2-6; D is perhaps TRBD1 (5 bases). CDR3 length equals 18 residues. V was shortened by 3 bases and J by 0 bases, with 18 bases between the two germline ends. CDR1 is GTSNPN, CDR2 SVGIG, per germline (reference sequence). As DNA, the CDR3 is TGTGCCTGGAGGACAGCAGAAACTCTCATCTCTGGGGCCAACGTCCTGACTTTC. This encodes CAWRTAETLISGANVLTF. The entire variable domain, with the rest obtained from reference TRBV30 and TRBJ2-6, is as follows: SQTIHQWPATLVQPVGSPLSLECTVEGTSNPNLYWYRQAAGRGLQLLFYSVGIGQISSEVPQNLSASRPQDRQFILSSKKLLLSDSGFYLCAWRTAETLISGANVLTFGAGSRLTVL.

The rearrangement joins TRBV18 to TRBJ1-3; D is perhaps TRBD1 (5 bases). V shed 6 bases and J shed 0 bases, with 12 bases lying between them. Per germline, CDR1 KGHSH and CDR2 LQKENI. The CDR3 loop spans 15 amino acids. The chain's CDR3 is CASSLQGVSGNTIYF. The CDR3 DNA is TGTGCCAGCTCGCTTCAGGGCGTCTCTGGAAACACCATATATTTT.